Listed below are T cell receptor beta chains from one sample, sequenced in a study of cytomegalovirus exposure and HLA in healthy donors. The data were produced by immunoSEQ multiplex PCR, yet TCRdb's version contains in-frame clones alone and is incomplete. The data show 150,000 to 200,000 clones, with over 75% seen just once and about an eighth held by the top ten. The sequenced sample was PBMCs. The receptor source for this set is a man in his forties or fifties in good health and CMV-seropositive. Both conserved end residues are part of each CDR3. A D gene is named only where the DNA matches it firmly. Part of the rows lack a size; the others show once, few, many or a class for expanded clones.

abundance	j_gene	v_gene	d_gene	CDR3nt	CDR3aa
NA	TRBJ1-6	TRBV7-9	NA	TGTGCCAGCAGTCCTGGGGGGGCTAATTCACCCCTCCACTTT	CASSPGGANSPLHF
NA	TRBJ2-2	TRBV30	TRBD1	TGTGCCTGGACCCCGTCAGGACAGGGGAGGACCGGGGAGCTGTTTTTT	CAWTPSGQGRTGELFF
once	TRBJ1-1	TRBV5-1	TRBD1	TGCGCCAGCAGCGTAGGGGGACAGGGAGACGCTTTCTTT	CASSVGGQGDAFF
NA	TRBJ2-3	TRBV2	TRBD2	TGTGCCAGCAGCGTTAGCGGGGGCCCATATACGCAGTATTTT	CASSVSGGPYTQYF
NA	TRBJ2-3	TRBV7-2	NA	TGTGCCAGCAGCTTTGGGTTAGAGGGAGATACGCAGTATTTT	CASSFGLEGDTQYF
NA	TRBJ2-2	TRBV29-1	TRBD1	TGCAGCGTTCCCGGTACAGGGGCCGGGGAGCTGTTTTTT	CSVPGTGAGELFF
once	TRBJ2-1	TRBV5-1	NA	TGCGCCAGCAGCTCCCCCGAGAGGGAATGGGACTACAATGAGCAGTTCTTC	CASSSPEREWDYNEQFF
NA	TRBJ1-2	TRBV5-4	TRBD1	TGTGCCAGCAGCGCCCCGACAGGGAAGTTTGACTATGGCTACACCTTC	CASSAPTGKFDYGYTF
NA	TRBJ2-1	TRBV7-3	TRBD1	TGTGCCAGCAGCTTACGGGACAGGGGATCCTACAATGAGCAGTTCTTC	CASSLRDRGSYNEQFF
NA	TRBJ1-2	TRBV28	TRBD1	TGTGCCAGCAGCCCCACCCGACAGGGGGCATACTATGGCTACACCTTC	CASSPTRQGAYYGYTF
few	TRBJ2-2	TRBV9	TRBD1	TGTGCCAGCAGCGTATCAGGGGGTTCGGTTACCGGGGAGCTGTTTTTT	CASSVSGGSVTGELFF
few	TRBJ2-6	TRBV6-4	NA	TGTGCCAGCAGCTTTTGCTCTGGGGCCAACGTCCTGACTTTC	CASSFCSGANVLTF
NA	TRBJ2-1	TRBV6-6	NA	TGTGCCAGCAGCCCTACGATCCACAGGGACAATGAGCAGTTCTTC	CASSPTIHRDNEQFF
NA	TRBJ2-3	TRBV7-2	TRBD2	TGTGCCAGCAGCTTATCAGCGGGGGGGATCACAGATACGCAGTATTTT	CASSLSAGGITDTQYF
NA	TRBJ1-2	TRBV28	NA	TGTGCCAGCAGGCTATCCCGGGACAATGGCTACACCTTC	CASRLSRDNGYTF
NA	TRBJ2-6	TRBV7-9	NA	TGTGCCAGCAGCTTATCTGTGACAAGCTCTGGGGCCAACGTCCTGACTTTC	CASSLSVTSSGANVLTF
NA	TRBJ1-2	TRBV7-2	NA	TGTGCCAGCAGCTCAGGGACTAGAACCTATGGCTACACCTTC	CASSSGTRTYGYTF
NA	TRBJ1-5	TRBV4-2	TRBD1	TGTGCCAGCAGCCAGGGACAGGGTAATCAGCCCCAGCATTTT	CASSQGQGNQPQHF
NA	TRBJ1-4	TRBV28	NA	TGTGCCAGCAGAAACGGGGGTGCAACTAATGAAAAACTGTTTTTT	CASRNGGATNEKLFF
NA	TRBJ1-6	TRBV7-9	TRBD1	TGTGCCAGCAGCCCGGGACAGGGAACTTCACCCCTCCACTTT	CASSPGQGTSPLHF
once	TRBJ1-2	TRBV4-1	TRBD1	TGCGCCAGCAGCCAACCGGGACAGGGGGGCCATGGCTACACCTTC	CASSQPGQGGHGYTF
NA	TRBJ2-1	TRBV5-4	TRBD2	TGTGCCAGCAGCTTGGCGGGCGGGGGGACCTACAATGAGCAGTTCTTC	CASSLAGGGTYNEQFF
once	TRBJ2-7	TRBV4-3	NA	TGCGCCAGCAGCCAACTAGAGGGTCACGAGCAGTACTTC	CASSQLEGHEQYF
few	TRBJ2-6	TRBV6-5	TRBD1	TGTGCCAGCAGGGGACAGGGAAGTGGGGCCAACGTCCTGACTTTC	CASRGQGSGANVLTF
NA	TRBJ1-3	TRBV10-1	NA	TGCGCCAGCAGAAAGACAGGAATGAACTCTGGAAACACCATATATTTT	CASRKTGMNSGNTIYF
NA	TRBJ2-2	TRBV7-6	TRBD1	TGTGCCAGCAGCGCCCGACAGGGGTCAAACACCGGGGAGCTGTTTTTT	CASSARQGSNTGELFF
once	TRBJ1-2	TRBV7-2	NA	TGTGCCAGCAGCCCATGGACAGAACCCTATGGCTACACCTTC	CASSPWTEPYGYTF
few	TRBJ1-2	TRBV2	NA	TGTGCCAGCAGTGAAGCGCCAGGAACGTACTATGGCTACACCTTC	CASSEAPGTYYGYTF
NA	TRBJ2-5	TRBV5-1	NA	TGCGCCAGCAGCTTTCAGGACCTGACGGGGGAGACCCAGTACTTC	CASSFQDLTGETQYF
NA	TRBJ2-7	TRBV7-7	NA	TGTGCCAGCAGCTTAGCTCAGGGCACCTACGAGCAGTACTTC	CASSLAQGTYEQYF
NA	TRBJ1-5	TRBV19	TRBD1	TGTGCCAGTAGTACCGAGGGCCTGGGGACAGGGATAAATCAGCCCCAGCATTTT	CASSTEGLGTGINQPQHF
NA	TRBJ2-1	TRBV28	TRBD2	TGTGCCAGCAGTACTTTTATTCTTGGAGCGGGGAACTTTCTCGGTGAGCAGTTCTTC	CASSTFILGAGNFLGEQFF
NA	TRBJ1-5	TRBV6-6	NA	TGTGCCAGCAGTTACGGTGCCAGGCAAACGAATCAGCCCCAGCATTTT	CASSYGARQTNQPQHF
NA	TRBJ1-1	TRBV5-1	TRBD1	TGCGCCAGCAGCACGGGACAGGGTGAGGCTGAAGCTTTCTTT	CASSTGQGEAEAFF
NA	TRBJ1-1	TRBV6-6	NA	TGTGCCAGCAGTCAGCAACAGGGGAACACTGAAGCTTTCTTT	CASSQQQGNTEAFF
NA	TRBJ2-7	TRBV19	NA	TGTGCCAGTAGTAGGGTACAGGGCCCCTACGAGCAGTACTTC	CASSRVQGPYEQYF
NA	TRBJ1-3	TRBV27	TRBD1	TGTGCCAGCGGAGACAGGGGACGGGGAAACACCATATATTTT	CASGDRGRGNTIYF